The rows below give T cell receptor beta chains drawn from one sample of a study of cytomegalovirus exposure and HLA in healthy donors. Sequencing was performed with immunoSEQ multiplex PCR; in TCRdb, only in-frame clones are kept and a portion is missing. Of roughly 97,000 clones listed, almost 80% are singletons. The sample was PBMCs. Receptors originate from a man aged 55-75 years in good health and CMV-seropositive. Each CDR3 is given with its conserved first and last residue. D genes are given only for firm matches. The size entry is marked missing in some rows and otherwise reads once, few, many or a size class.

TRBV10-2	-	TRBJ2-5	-	TGCGCCAGCAGTGAGTCGGTTCGGGTGACCCAGTACTTC	CASSESVRVTQYF
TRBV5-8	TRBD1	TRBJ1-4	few	TGTGCCAGCAGCCAAGACAGGGGAAGGGAAAAACTGTTTTTT	CASSQDRGREKLFF
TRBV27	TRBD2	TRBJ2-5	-	TGTGCCAGCAGTTATTCTGGGGGGGGAGAGACCCAGTACTTC	CASSYSGGGETQYF
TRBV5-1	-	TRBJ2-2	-	TGCGCCAGCAGCTTGGATAGCGCCACCGGGGAGCTGTTTTTT	CASSLDSATGELFF
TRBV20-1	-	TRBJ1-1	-	TGCAGTGTTCATCCGGGGACTGAAGCTTTCTTT	CSVHPGTEAFF
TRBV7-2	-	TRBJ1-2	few	TGTGCCAGCAGCTTTAACGCCCAGGGGGGCTACACCTTC	CASSFNAQGGYTF
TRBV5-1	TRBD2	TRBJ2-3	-	TGCGCCAGCACCGTTAGGCTAGCGGGGGCCTCCACAGATACGCAGTATTTT	CASTVRLAGASTDTQYF
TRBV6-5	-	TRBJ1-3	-	TGTGCCAGCAGTGAGACACTCGGAAACACCATATATTTT	CASSETLGNTIYF
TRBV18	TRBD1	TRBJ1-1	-	TGTGCCAGCTCACCACCCGGACAGGGAAGTACTGAAGCTTTCTTT	CASSPPGQGSTEAFF
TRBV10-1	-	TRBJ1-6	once	TGCGCCGGCAGTGAGGGGCTGAATAATTCACCCCTCCACTTT	CAGSEGLNNSPLHF
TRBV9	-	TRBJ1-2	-	TGTGCCAGCAGCGCCTGGACAGCGGTCGGCTACACCTTC	CASSAWTAVGYTF
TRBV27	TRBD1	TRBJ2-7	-	TGTGCCAGCAGTAGGGGACAGGGGATAGTCTACGAGCAGTACTTC	CASSRGQGIVYEQYF
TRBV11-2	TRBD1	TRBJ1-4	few	TGTGCCAGCAGCATTGACAGGGGGCGAGTTGAAAAACTGTTTTTT	CASSIDRGRVEKLFF
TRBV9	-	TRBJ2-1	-	TGTGCCAGCAGCGTAGACAAGTGGAGTGAGCAGTTCTTC	CASSVDKWSEQFF
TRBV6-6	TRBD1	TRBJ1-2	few	TGTGCCAGCAGTTCGGGGGTGACAGGGGCCGATGGCTACACCTTC	CASSSGVTGADGYTF
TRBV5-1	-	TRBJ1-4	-	TGCGCCAGCAGCTTGGGGACAGTAAATGAAAAACTGTTTTTT	CASSLGTVNEKLFF
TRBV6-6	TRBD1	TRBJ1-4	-	TGTGCCAGCAGTAGCCCCAGGGGGGCTGAAAAACTGTTTTTT	CASSSPRGAEKLFF
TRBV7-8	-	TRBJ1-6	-	TGTGCCAGCAGCTTAGCGCGTCTAGGGGGTTTGTCTAATTCACCCCTCCACTTT	CASSLARLGGLSNSPLHF
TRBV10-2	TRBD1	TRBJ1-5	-	TGCGCCAGCCTCGATCCGGGACAGGCTAATCAGCCCCAACATTTT	CASLDPGQANQPQHF
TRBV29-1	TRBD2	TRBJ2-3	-	TGCAGCTTCGTAGCGGGGAGGACACCGGATACGCAGTATTTT	CSFVAGRTPDTQYF
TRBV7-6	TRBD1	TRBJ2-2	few	TGTGCCAGCAGCCGCGGACAGGGAAGCACCGGGGAGCTGTTTTTT	CASSRGQGSTGELFF
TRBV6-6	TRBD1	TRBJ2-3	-	TGTGCCAGCAGATTACAGGGGGCGGATACGCAGTATTTT	CASRLQGADTQYF
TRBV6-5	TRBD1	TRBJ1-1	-	TGTGCCAGCAGTCAGGGACAGGGATCGACTGAAGCTTTCTTT	CASSQGQGSTEAFF
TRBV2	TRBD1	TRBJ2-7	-	TGTGCCAGCAGTGGCCTGGACAGGGGGCAAAACGAGCAGTACTTC	CASSGLDRGQNEQYF
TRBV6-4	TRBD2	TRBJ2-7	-	TGTGCCAGTAGTAGGGGGGGGCGGGGGGCTTGCGAGCAGTACTTC	CASSRGGRGACEQYF
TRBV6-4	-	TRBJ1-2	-	TGTGCCAGCAGAGGGACTGAGTATGGCTACACCTTC	CASRGTEYGYTF
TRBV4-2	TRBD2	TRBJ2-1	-	TGTGCCAGCAGCCAAGTGGCTAGCGGCAACAATGAGCAGTTCTTC	CASSQVASGNNEQFF
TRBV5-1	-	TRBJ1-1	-	TGCGCCAGCAGCTTGGTTGGGGGCGACACTGAAGCTTTCTTT	CASSLVGGDTEAFF
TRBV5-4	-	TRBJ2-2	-	TGTGCCAGCAGCCCCCCTGGGAGGGGGAATAATTTCGGGGAGCTGTTTTTT	CASSPPGRGNNFGELFF
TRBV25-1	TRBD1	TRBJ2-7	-	TGTGCCAGTGAGACAGGGGCGTCGTCCCAACTGGGCGAGCAGTACTTC	CASETGASSQLGEQYF
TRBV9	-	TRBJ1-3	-	TGTGCCAGCGGGAGCTCTGGAAACACCATATATTTT	CASGSSGNTIYF
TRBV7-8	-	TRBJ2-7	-	TGTGCCAGCAGCTTAGGACCAAACTACGAGCAGTACTTC	CASSLGPNYEQYF
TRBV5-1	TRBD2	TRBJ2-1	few	TGCGCCAGCAGCCCTCCGACTAGCGGGGGGGCCAATGAGCAGTTCTTC	CASSPPTSGGANEQFF
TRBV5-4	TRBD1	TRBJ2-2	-	TGTGCCAGCTCACCCGACAGGGGGAGCGCCGGGGAGCTGTTTTTT	CASSPDRGSAGELFF
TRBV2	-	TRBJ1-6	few	TGTGCCAGCAGTGTAAAACTAAAGGTTTCACCCCTCCACTTT	CASSVKLKVSPLHF
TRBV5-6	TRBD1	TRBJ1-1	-	TGTGCCAGCAGTTCCCTGACAGGGCCGAACACTGAAGCTTTCTTT	CASSSLTGPNTEAFF
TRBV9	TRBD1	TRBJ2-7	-	TGTGCCAGCAGCTTTCCGGGACAGGGCGGCGAGCAGTACTTC	CASSFPGQGGEQYF
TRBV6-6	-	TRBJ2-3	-	TGTGCCAGCAGTTCTCTACCAGATACGCAGTATTTT	CASSSLPDTQYF
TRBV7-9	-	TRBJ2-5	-	TGTGCCATCACTGGGAACGGGGGAGCGGGAGAGACCCAGTACTTC	CAITGNGGAGETQYF
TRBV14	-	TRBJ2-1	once	TGTGCCAGCAGCCAATCCCCTAAAAACAGGCAGTTCTTC	CASSQSPKNRQFF
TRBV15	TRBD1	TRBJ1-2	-	TGTGCCACCAGCAGAGCCCGACAGGGTGGCTACACCTTC	CATSRARQGGYTF
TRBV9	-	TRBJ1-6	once	TGTGCCAGCAGCATCCGGGTCGATAATTCACCCCTCCACTTT	CASSIRVDNSPLHF
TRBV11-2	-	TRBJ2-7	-	TGTGCCAGCAGCTCGACTAGAAGAGAGCAGTACTTC	CASSSTRREQYF
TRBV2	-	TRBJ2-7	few	TGTGCCAGCAACCTGGGGGCAGGGAGCTCCTACGAGCAGTACTTC	CASNLGAGSSYEQYF
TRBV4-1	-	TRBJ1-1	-	TGCGCCAGCAGCCAAGTCCAGTTGAACACTGAAGCTTTCTTT	CASSQVQLNTEAFF
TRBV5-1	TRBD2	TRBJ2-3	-	TGCGCCAGCAGCTTGTTCCTAGCGGGGGGTACAGATACGCAGTATTTT	CASSLFLAGGTDTQYF
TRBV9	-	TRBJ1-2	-	TGTGCCAGCAGCGTAGTTACGGGGGGGATGTATGGCTACACCTTC	CASSVVTGGMYGYTF
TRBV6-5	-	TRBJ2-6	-	TGTGCCAGCAGTTACTCGGAGGGGACTGGGGCCAACGTCCTGACTTTC	CASSYSEGTGANVLTF
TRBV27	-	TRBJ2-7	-	TGTGCCAGCAGTCCCCGAGGGGGCTACGAGCAGTACTTC	CASSPRGGYEQYF